The TCR beta chain under discussion was sequenced for a study of OX40 agonist ivuxolimab in advanced cancers. Study as a whole: Checkpoint inhibitors had been given previously to over 30% of patients. Two cutaneous melanoma patients and one hepatocellular carcinoma patient, three in all, had partial responses. The study's findings and limits: Certain nonresponders likewise exhibited a low normalized T-cell clonal expansion.

Here immunoSEQ multiplex PCR was the method, and the copy in TCRdb shows in-frame clones only, minus some. The data show about 31,000 clones, with more than 70% seen just once and 20% to 30% held by the top ten. Notes on this clone: Its antigen is not identified.

Germline assignment: CDR1 SNHLY and CDR2 FYNNEI. Trimming removed 6 bases from V and 8 bases from J; junction bases left unmatched: 4. The CDR3 has 12 residues. This clonotype was sampled from an adult with an advanced solid tumor such as melanoma, head and neck, liver or kidney cancer. The chain links TRBV2 to TRBJ1-2, with 9 positions matching TRBD1. Specimen: CD4+ or CD8+ T cells sorted from blood, collected in a trial of the OX40 agonist ivuxolimab. CDR3 coding DNA: TGTGCCAGCAGCACAGGGGGCCAAGGCTACACCTTC. Its protein product is CASSTGGQGYTF.